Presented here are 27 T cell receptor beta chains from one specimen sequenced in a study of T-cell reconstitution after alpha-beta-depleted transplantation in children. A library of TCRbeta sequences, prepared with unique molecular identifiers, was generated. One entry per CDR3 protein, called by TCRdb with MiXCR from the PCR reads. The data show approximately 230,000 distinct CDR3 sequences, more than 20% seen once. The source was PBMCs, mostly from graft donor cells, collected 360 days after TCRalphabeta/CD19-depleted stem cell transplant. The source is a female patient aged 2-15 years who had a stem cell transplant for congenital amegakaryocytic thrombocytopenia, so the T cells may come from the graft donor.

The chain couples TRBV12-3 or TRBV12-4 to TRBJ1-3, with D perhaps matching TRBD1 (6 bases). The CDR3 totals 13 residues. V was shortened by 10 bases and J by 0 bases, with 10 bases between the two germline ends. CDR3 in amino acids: CATRDNSGNTIYF. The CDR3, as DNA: TGTGCCACCCGGGACAACTCTGGAAACACCATATATTTT.

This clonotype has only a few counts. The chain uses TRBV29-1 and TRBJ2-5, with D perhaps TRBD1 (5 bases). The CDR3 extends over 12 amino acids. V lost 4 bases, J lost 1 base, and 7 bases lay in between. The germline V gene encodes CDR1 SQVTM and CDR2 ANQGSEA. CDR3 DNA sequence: TGCAGCGTTGCCAGGGCCCAAGAGACCCAGTACTTC. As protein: CSVARAQETQYF.

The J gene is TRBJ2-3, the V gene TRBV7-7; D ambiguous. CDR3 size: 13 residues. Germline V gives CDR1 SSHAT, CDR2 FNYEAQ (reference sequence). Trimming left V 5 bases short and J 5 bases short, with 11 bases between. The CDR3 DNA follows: TGTGCCAGCAGCACGCAGACCGGAGATACGCAGTATTTT. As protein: CASSTQTGDTQYF.

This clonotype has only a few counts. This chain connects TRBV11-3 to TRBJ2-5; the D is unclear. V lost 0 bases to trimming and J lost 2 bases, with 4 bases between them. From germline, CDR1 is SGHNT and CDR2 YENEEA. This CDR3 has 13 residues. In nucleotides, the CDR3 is TGTGCCAGCAGCTTAGACGGACAAGAGACCCAGTACTTC. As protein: CASSLDGQETQYF.

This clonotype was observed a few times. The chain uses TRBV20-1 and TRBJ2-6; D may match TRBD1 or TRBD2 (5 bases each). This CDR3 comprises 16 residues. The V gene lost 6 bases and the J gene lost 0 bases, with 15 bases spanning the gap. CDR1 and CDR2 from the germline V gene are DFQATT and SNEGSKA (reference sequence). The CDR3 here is CSAKGTLGSGANVLTF. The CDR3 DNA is TGCAGTGCCAAAGGGACGCTTGGCTCTGGGGCCAACGTCCTGACTTTC.

The CDR3 coding sequence is TGCAGTGCTAGACTAGCGGGAGACACCGGGGAGCTGTTTTTT. It translates to CSARLAGDTGELFF. The chain employs TRBV20-1 and TRBJ2-2; 10 positions agree with TRBD2. CDR3 size: 14 residues. Trimming cost V 2 bases and J 3 bases; bases outside gene matches: 0. Germline CDR1 is DFQATT and CDR2 is SNEGSKA (reference sequence).

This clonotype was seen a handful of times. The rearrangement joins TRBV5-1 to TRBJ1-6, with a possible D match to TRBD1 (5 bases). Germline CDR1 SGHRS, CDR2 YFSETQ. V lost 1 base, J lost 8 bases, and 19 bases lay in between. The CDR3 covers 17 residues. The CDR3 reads CASSLSVRDAAYSPLHF. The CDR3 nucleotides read TGCGCCAGCAGCTTGTCGGTTCGGGACGCCGCTTATTCACCCCTCCACTTT.

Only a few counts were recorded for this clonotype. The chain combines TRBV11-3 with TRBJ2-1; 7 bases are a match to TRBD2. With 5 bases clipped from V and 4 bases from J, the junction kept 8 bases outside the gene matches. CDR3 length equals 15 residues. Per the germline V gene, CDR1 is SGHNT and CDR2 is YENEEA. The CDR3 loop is CASSLRTRGYNEQFF. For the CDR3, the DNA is TGTGCCAGCAGCCTCCGGACTAGGGGTTACAATGAGCAGTTCTTC. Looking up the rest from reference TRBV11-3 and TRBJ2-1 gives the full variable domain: EAGVVQSPRYKIIEKKQPVAFWCNPISGHNTLYWYLQNLGQGPELLIRYENEEAVDDSQLPKDRFSAERLKGVDSTLKIQPAELGDSAVYLCASSLRTRGYNEQFFGPGTRLTVL.

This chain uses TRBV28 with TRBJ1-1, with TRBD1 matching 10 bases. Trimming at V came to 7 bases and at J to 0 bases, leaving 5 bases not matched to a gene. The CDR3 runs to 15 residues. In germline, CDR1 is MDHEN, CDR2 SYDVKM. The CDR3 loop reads CASMDRGNMNTEAFF. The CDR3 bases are TGTGCCAGCATGGACAGGGGGAATATGAACACTGAAGCTTTCTTT.

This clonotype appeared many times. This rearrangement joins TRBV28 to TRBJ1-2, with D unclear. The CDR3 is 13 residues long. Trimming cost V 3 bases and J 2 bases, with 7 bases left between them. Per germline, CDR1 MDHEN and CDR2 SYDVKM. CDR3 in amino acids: CASSLGGNYGYTF. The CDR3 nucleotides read TGTGCCAGCAGTTTGGGCGGAAACTATGGCTACACCTTC.

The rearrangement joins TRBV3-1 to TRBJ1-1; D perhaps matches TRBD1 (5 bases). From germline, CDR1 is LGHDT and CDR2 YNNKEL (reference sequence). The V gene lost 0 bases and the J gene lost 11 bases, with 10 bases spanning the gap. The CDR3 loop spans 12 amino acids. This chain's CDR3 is CASSQDWGNAFF. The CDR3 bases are TGTGCCAGCAGCCAAGATTGGGGGAACGCTTTCTTT.

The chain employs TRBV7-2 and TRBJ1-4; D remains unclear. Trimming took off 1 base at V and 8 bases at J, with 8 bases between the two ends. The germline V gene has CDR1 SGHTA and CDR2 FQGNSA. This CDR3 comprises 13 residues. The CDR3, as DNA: TGTGCCAGCAGCTTAGTAGGGTTCGAAAAACTGTTTTTT. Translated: CASSLVGFEKLFF.

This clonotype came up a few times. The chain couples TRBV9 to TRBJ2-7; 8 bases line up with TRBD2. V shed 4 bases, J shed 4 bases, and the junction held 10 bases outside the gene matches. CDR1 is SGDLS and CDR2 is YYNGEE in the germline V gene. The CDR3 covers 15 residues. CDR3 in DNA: TGTGCCAGCAGCCCAGGCGGTAGCGGGACTTACGAGCAGTACTTC. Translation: CASSPGGSGTYEQYF.

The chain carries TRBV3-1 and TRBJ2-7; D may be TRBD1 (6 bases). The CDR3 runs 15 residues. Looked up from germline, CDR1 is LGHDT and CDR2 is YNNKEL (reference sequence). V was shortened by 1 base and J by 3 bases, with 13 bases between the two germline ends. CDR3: CASSQGGGPIYEQYF. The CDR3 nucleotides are TGTGCCAGCAGCCAAGGAGGGGGACCCATCTACGAGCAGTACTTC.

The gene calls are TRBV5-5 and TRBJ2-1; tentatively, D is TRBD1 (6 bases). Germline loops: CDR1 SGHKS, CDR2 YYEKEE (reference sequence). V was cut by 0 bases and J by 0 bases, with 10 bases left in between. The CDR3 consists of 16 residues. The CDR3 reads CASSLGQGSSYNEQFF. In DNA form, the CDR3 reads TGTGCCAGCAGCTTGGGTCAGGGGAGCTCCTACAATGAGCAGTTCTTC.

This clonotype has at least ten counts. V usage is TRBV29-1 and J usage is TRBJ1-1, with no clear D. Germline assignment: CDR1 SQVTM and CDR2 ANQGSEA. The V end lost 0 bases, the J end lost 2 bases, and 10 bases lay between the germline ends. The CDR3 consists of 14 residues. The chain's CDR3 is CSVEDTPVNTEAFF. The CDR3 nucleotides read TGCAGCGTTGAAGATACCCCTGTTAACACTGAAGCTTTCTTT.

Here the CDR3 reads CASSPLNTGLNTEAFF. The CDR3, as DNA: TGTGCCAGCTCACCACTAAACACAGGGTTGAACACTGAAGCTTTCTTT. V is TRBV18 and J is TRBJ1-1; possibly TRBD1 for D (6 bases). Germline V CDR1 and CDR2: KGHSH, LQKENI. The CDR3 runs to 16 residues. The ends were cut back, 1 base at V and 0 bases at J, with 12 bases in the middle.

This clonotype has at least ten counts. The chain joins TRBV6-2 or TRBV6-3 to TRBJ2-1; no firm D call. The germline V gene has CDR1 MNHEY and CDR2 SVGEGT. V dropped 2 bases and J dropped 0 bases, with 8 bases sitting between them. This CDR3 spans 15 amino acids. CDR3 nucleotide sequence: TGTGCCAGCAGTTACATGTCTAGCTCCTACAATGAGCAGTTCTTC. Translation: CASSYMSSSYNEQFF.

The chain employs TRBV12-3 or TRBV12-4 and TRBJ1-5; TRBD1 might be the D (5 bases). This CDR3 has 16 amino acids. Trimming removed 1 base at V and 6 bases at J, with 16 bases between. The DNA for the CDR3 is TGTGCCAGCAGTTTAGATTGGTATGTAGGGGCTCAGCCCCAGCATTTT. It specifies CASSLDWYVGAQPQHF.

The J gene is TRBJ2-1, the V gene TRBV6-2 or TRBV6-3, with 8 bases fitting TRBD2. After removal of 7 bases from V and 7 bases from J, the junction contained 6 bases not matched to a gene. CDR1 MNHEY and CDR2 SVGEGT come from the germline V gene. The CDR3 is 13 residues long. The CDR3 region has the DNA TGTGCCAGCACCAAATCTAGCGGGAATGAGCAGTTCTTC. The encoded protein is CASTKSSGNEQFF.

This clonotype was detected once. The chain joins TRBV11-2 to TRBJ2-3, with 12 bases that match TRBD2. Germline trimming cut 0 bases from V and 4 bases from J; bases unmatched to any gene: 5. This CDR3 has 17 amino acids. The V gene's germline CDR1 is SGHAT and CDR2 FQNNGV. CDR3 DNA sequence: TGTGCCAGCAGCTTAGATCTAGCGGGAGGGTCGTCAGATACGCAGTATTTT. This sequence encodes CASSLDLAGGSSDTQYF.

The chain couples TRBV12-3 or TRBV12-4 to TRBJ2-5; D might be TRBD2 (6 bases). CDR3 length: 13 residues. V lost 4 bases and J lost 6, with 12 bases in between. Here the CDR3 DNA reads TGTGCCAGCAGTTGGTGGGGCGGGAAGACCCAGTACTTC. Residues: CASSWWGGKTQYF.

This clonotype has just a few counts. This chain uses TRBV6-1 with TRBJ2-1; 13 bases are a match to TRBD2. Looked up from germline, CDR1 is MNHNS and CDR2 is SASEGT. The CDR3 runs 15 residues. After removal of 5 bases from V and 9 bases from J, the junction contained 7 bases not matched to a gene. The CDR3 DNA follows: TGTGCCAGCAGTCAACTAGCGGGAGGGGTGATTGAGCAGTTCTTC. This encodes CASSQLAGGVIEQFF.

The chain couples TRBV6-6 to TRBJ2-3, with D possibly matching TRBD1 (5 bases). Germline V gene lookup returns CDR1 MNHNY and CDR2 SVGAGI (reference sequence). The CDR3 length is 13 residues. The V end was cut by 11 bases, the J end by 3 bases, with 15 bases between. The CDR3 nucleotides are TGTGCCTACAAGGGGTTAGAGACAGATACGCAGTATTTT. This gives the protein CAYKGLETDTQYF.

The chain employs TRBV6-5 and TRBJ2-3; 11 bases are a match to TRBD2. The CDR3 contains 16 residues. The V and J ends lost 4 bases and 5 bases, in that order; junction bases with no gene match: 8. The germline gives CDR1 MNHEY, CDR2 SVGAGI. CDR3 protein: CASSLVAGGQKDTQYF. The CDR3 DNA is TGTGCCAGCAGTTTAGTAGCGGGGGGGCAGAAAGATACGCAGTATTTT.

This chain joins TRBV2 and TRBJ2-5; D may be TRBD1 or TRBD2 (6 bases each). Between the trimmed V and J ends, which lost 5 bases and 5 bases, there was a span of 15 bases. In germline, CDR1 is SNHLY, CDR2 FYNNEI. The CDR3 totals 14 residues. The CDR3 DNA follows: TGTGCCAGCAGTTTCCTAGGGGGGTCGGAGACCCAGTACTTC. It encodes CASSFLGGSETQYF.

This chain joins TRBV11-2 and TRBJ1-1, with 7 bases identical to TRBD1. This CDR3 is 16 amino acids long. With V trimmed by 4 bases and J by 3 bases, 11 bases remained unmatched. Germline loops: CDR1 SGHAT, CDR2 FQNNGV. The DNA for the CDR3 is TGTGCCAGCAGCTCAAGACAGGGCGGGGGGGACACTGAAGCTTTCTTT. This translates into CASSSRQGGGDTEAFF.